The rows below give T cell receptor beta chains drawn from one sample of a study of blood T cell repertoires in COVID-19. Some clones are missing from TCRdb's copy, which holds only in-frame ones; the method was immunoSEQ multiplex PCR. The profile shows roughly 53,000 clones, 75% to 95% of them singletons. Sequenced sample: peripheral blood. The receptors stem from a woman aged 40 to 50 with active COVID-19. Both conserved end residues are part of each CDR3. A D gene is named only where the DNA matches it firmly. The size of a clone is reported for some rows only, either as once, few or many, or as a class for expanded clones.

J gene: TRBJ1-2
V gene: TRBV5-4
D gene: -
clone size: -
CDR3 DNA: TGTGCCAGCAGTCGAAATCTAGAACAAAAGTATGGCTACACCTTC
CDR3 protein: CASSRNLEQKYGYTF

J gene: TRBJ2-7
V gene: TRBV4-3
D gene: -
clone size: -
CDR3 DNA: TGCGCCAGCAGCCAAGATACGGCCTGGACCGGGGACTCCTACGAGCAGTACTTC
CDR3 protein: CASSQDTAWTGDSYEQYF

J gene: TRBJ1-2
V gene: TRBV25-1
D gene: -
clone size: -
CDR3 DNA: TGTGCCAGCAGTCGGGGGTTGGCGGGCTACACCTTC
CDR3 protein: CASSRGLAGYTF

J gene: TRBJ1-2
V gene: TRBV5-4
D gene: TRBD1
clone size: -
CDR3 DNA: TGTGCCAGCAGCTTAGAAAACAGGGGTTATGGCTACACCTTC
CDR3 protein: CASSLENRGYGYTF

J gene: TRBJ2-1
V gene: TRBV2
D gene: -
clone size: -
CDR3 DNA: TGTGCCAGCAGTGCGGTCGGAGGATACAATGAGCAGTTCTTC
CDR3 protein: CASSAVGGYNEQFF

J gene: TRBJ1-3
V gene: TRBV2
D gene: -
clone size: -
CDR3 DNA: TGTGCCAGCAGCCCGACAGCCTCTGGAAACACCATATATTTT
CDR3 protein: CASSPTASGNTIYF

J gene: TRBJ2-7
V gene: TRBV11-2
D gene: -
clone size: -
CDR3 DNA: TGTGCCAGCAGTCTGTCCAGGGTTCATGACTTC
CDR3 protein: CASSLSRVHDF

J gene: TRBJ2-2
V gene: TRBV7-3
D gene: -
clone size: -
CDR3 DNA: TGTGCCAGCAGCCAGGGCCCGAACACCGGGGAGCTGTTTTTT
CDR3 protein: CASSQGPNTGELFF

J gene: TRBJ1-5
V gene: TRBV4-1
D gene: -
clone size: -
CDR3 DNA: TGCGCCAGCAGCCAAGAATGGGAGACTTTCGGTACTTATAGCAATCAGCCCCAGCATTTT
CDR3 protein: CASSQEWETFGTYSNQPQHF

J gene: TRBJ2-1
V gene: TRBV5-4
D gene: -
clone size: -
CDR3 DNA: TGTGCCAGCAGCTTGTTGTCGGGCTCCTACAATGAGCAGTTCTTC
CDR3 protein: CASSLLSGSYNEQFF

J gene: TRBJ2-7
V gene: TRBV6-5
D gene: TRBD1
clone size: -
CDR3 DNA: TGTGCCACAGTGAGGGACAGCCCCTACGAGCAGTACTTC
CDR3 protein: CATVRDSPYEQYF

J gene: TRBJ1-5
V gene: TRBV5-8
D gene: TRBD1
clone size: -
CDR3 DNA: TGTGCCAGCAGCCCGGACAGGTCCGGGCCCCAGCATTTT
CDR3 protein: CASSPDRSGPQHF

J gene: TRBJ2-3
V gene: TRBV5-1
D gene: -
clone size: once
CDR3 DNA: TGCGCCAGCAGAACAAGCGGGACAAGCACAGATACGCAGTATTTT
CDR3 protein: CASRTSGTSTDTQYF

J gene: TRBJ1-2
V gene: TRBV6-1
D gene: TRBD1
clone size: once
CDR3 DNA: TGTGCCAGCAGTGATGATCGGCCAGGGGGCCTTTTTCCCTATGGCTACACCTTC
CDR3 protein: CASSDDRPGGLFPYGYTF

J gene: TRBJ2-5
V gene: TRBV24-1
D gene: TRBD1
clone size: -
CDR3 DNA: TGTGCCACCAGTGAGGCCGGGACAGAAGGGAAAGAGACCCAGTACTTC
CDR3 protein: CATSEAGTEGKETQYF

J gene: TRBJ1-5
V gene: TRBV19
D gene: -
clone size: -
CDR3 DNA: TGTGCCAGCAGTCCGGGACTTGCCGGCAATCAGCCCCAGCATTTT
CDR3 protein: CASSPGLAGNQPQHF

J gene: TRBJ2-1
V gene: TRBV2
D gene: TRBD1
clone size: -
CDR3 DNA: TGTGCCAGCAAAGGACAGGGAGCCGAATTATACAATGAGCAGTTCTTC
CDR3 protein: CASKGQGAELYNEQFF

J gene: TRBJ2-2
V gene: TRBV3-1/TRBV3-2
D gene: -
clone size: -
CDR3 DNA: TGTGCCAGCAGCCAAGGGGCAGGGCTGGGGACCGGGGAGCTGTTTTTT
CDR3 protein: CASSQGAGLGTGELFF

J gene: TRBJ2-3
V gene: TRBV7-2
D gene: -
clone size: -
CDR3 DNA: TGTGCCAGCAGCTCAGGGGTCACAGATACGCAGTATTTT
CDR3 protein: CASSSGVTDTQYF

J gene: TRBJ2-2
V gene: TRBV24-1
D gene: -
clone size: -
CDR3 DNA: TGTGCCACCAGTGCTGGGAGCACGGGGGACACCGGGGAGCTGTTTTTT
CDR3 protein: CATSAGSTGDTGELFF

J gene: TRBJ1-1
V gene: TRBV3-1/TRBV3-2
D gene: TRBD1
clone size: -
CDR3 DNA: TGTGCCAGCAGCCACGGACAGGGGATGATGGCGGCTTTCTTT
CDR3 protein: CASSHGQGMMAAFF

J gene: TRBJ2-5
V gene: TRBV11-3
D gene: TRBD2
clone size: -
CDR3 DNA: TGTGCCAGCAGCTCGTTCACTAGCGGGGGGGCAGAGACCCAGTACTTC
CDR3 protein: CASSSFTSGGAETQYF

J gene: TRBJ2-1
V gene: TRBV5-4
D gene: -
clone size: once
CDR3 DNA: TGTGCCAGCAGCAAGGACAGTAGCTCCTACAATGAGCAGTTCTTC
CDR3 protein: CASSKDSSSYNEQFF

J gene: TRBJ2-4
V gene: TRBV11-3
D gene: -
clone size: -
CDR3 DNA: TGTGCCAGCAGCTTTGATGGTGCGGGGGCCGCGGACTTC
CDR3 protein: CASSFDGAGAADF

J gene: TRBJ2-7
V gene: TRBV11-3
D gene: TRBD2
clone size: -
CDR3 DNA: TGTGCCAGCAGCTTAGATACTAGCGGGGGGCTCTACGAGCAGTACTTC
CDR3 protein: CASSLDTSGGLYEQYF

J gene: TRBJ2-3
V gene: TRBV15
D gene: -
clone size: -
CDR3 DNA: TGTGCCACCAGCGTCATGGGCGGGGATACGCAGTATTTT
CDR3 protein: CATSVMGGDTQYF

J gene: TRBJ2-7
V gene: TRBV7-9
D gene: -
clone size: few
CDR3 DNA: TGTGCCAGCAGCCGGCCGAGAATTGACAGTCGAGGCTACGAGCAGTACTTC
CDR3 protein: CASSRPRIDSRGYEQYF

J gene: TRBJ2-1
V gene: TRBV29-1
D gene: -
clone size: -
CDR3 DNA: TGCAGCGTGAAGGAACAGTTAATGTATGAGCAGTTCTTC
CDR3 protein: CSVKEQLMYEQFF